A selection of T cell receptor beta chains follows, all from one sample in a study of T cell responses to AZD1222 COVID-19 vaccine. Produced via immunoSEQ multiplex PCR; TCRdb's table is partial and in-frame only. Among about 180,000 clones listed, around 90% were seen once. Here the sequenced sample was peripheral blood, taken 28 days after the second AZD1222 dose. The receptors here all came from an adult who received the AZD1222 COVID-19 vaccine. Both conserved end residues are trimmed from each CDR3.

v_gene: TRBV18
j_gene: TRBJ1-2
CDR3aa: ASSPLGGLRANYGYT

v_gene: TRBV7-3
j_gene: TRBJ2-6
CDR3aa: ASSAGDREAGANVLT

v_gene: TRBV28
j_gene: TRBJ1-5
CDR3aa: ASTRGQAGQPQH

v_gene: TRBV3-1/TRBV3-2
j_gene: TRBJ2-7
CDR3aa: ASSLTVAKYEQY

v_gene: TRBV3-1/TRBV3-2
j_gene: TRBJ2-3
CDR3aa: ASSRGQRVTDTQY

v_gene: TRBV30
j_gene: TRBJ1-1
CDR3aa: AWTPDRGTEAF

v_gene: TRBV30
j_gene: TRBJ2-3
CDR3aa: AWADGLAGGADTQY

v_gene: TRBV6-5
j_gene: TRBJ2-1
CDR3aa: ASSRVYGEFNEQF

v_gene: TRBV5-1
j_gene: TRBJ2-2
CDR3aa: ASSRQVPNTGELF

v_gene: TRBV6-5
j_gene: TRBJ2-7
CDR3aa: ASSYGGLAAIYEQY

v_gene: TRBV27
j_gene: TRBJ2-1
CDR3aa: ASRFYTRLSNEQF

v_gene: TRBV2
j_gene: TRBJ1-1
CDR3aa: ASSPGGGLNTEAF

v_gene: TRBV5-5
j_gene: TRBJ2-2
CDR3aa: ASSFFFGNTGELF

v_gene: TRBV5-1
j_gene: TRBJ1-1
CDR3aa: ASSLTWGRNTEAF

v_gene: TRBV5-5
j_gene: TRBJ1-4
CDR3aa: ASSLEAAEKLF

v_gene: TRBV6-5
j_gene: TRBJ2-5
CDR3aa: ASSQAPGARETQY

v_gene: TRBV28
j_gene: TRBJ1-1
CDR3aa: ASRIFWGNTEAF

v_gene: TRBV6-2/TRBV6-3
j_gene: TRBJ2-1
CDR3aa: ASSSNLGILGGEQF

v_gene: TRBV7-2
j_gene: TRBJ2-1
CDR3aa: ASSLERLGGVQF

v_gene: TRBV5-8
j_gene: TRBJ1-2
CDR3aa: ASSLEYGYT

v_gene: TRBV18
j_gene: TRBJ2-1
CDR3aa: ASSPRLAGGQSSYNEQF

v_gene: TRBV13
j_gene: TRBJ2-5
CDR3aa: ASSRQGARETQY

v_gene: TRBV5-1
j_gene: TRBJ2-5
CDR3aa: ASSLGGSQETQY

v_gene: TRBV13
j_gene: TRBJ2-7
CDR3aa: ASSLWGTSYEQY

v_gene: TRBV12-3/TRBV12-4
j_gene: TRBJ1-2
CDR3aa: ASSTGGSGYT

v_gene: TRBV10-3
j_gene: TRBJ2-7
CDR3aa: AISVLSSYEQY

v_gene: TRBV7-8
j_gene: TRBJ2-7
CDR3aa: ASSQLYEQY

v_gene: TRBV5-1
j_gene: TRBJ1-6
CDR3aa: ASSLGKGGGAPGNSPLH

v_gene: TRBV6-5
j_gene: TRBJ1-2
CDR3aa: ATYKFTYGYT

v_gene: TRBV7-9
j_gene: TRBJ1-5
CDR3aa: ASSFGAGSNQPQH

v_gene: TRBV15
j_gene: TRBJ1-1
CDR3aa: ATSRVGPTEAF

v_gene: TRBV5-1
j_gene: TRBJ1-1
CDR3aa: ASSQRGAGNTEAF

v_gene: TRBV28
j_gene: TRBJ1-5
CDR3aa: ASSDFGTVNQPQH

v_gene: TRBV2
j_gene: TRBJ2-1
CDR3aa: ASGLSSGRSYNEQF

v_gene: TRBV5-8
j_gene: TRBJ2-7
CDR3aa: ASSWGAGSITYEQY

v_gene: TRBV28
j_gene: TRBJ2-1
CDR3aa: ASSVLSTGLYNEQF